A selection of T cell receptor beta chains follows, all from one sample in a study of T cells after yellow fever vaccination. From the 5' RACE reads, TCRdb called clonotypes with MiXCR, one entry per CDR3 protein. The sample holds 300,000 to 400,000 distinct CDR3 sequences, over 8% seen once. Sequences were derived from PBMCs, sampled on the day of the first yellow fever vaccination. These receptors were taken from a man younger than 35 who received the YFV17D yellow fever vaccine. Both conserved end residues are part of each CDR3. The D gene is left open where the match is weak. A row's size may be missing; if present it is once, few, many or a size class.

TRBJ1-1,-,many,TRBV5-1,TGCGCCAGCAGCTTGGGTCGGGGTAGGACTGAAGCTTTCTTT,CASSLGRGRTEAFF
TRBJ2-2,-,-,TRBV29-1,TGCAGCGCCAGATTAATGACAGGCTCGAACACCGGGGAGCTGTTTTTT,CSARLMTGSNTGELFF
TRBJ1-4,-,-,TRBV6-8,TGTGCCAGCAGTTACAAAGTGAACAGGGTTGCAACTAATGAAAAACTGTTTTTT,CASSYKVNRVATNEKLFF
TRBJ1-5,-,-,TRBV12-3/TRBV12-4,TGTGCCAGCACCCTGCGAGGAGGTCAGCCCCAGCATTTT,CASTLRGGQPQHF
TRBJ2-7,-,-,TRBV7-2,TGTGCCAGCAGCTTTCGAGGGGGCTACGAGCAGTACTTC,CASSFRGGYEQYF
TRBJ1-4,TRBD1,-,TRBV29-1,TGCAGCGTCCGACAGGGGGTTTATGAAAAACTGTTTTTT,CSVRQGVYEKLFF
TRBJ2-3,TRBD2,few,TRBV19,TGTGCCAGTAGTCTGACCGGACTAGCGGGGGATACATCTAGCACAGATACGCAGTATTTT,CASSLTGLAGDTSSTDTQYF
TRBJ2-3,TRBD2,many,TRBV6-1,TGTGCCAGCATCCAAGGACTAGAGAGAAATACGCAGTATTTT,CASIQGLERNTQYF
TRBJ2-3,TRBD1,few,TRBV6-4,TGTGCCAGCAGTGGACAGGGGCAGGATACGCAGTATTTT,CASSGQGQDTQYF
TRBJ1-1,-,few,TRBV5-1,TGCGCCAGCAGCTTGGGAGGGAGCAGGACTGAAGCTTTCTTT,CASSLGGSRTEAFF
TRBJ2-7,-,many,TRBV30,TGTGCCTGGAGTGTAGGGCTAGCAACCTACGAGCAGTACTTC,CAWSVGLATYEQYF
TRBJ2-5,TRBD2,few,TRBV7-2,TGTGCCAGCAGCTTATCCGGGACTACGGGGACCCAGTACTTC,CASSLSGTTGTQYF
TRBJ2-7,-,many,TRBV9,TGTGCCAGCAGCGTAGGGGCAGGGGAGCAGTACTTC,CASSVGAGEQYF
TRBJ1-1,-,many,TRBV7-2,TGTGCCAGCAGCGACATAAACATCGAGAACACTGAAGCTTTCTTT,CASSDINIENTEAFF
TRBJ1-6,-,-,TRBV20-1,TGCAGTGCTAGCCAGGACCCAAATTCACCCCTCCACTTT,CSASQDPNSPLHF
TRBJ2-6,TRBD1,-,TRBV18,TGTGCCAGCTCACCAATGGCAGGGGGCTATGGGGCCAACGTCCTGACTTTC,CASSPMAGGYGANVLTF
TRBJ2-2,-,few,TRBV28,TGTGCCAGCAGTTTCACTAGTTGGGGCACCGGGGAGCTGTTTTTT,CASSFTSWGTGELFF
TRBJ1-5,-,-,TRBV12-3/TRBV12-4,TGTGCCAGCAGTTTAAGTAGGAGGGGGGGCAATCAGCCCCAGCATTTT,CASSLSRRGGNQPQHF
TRBJ1-4,-,-,TRBV5-6,TGTGCCAGCAGCTTGTTTGGGTCGAGGGCTAATGAAAAACTGTTTTTT,CASSLFGSRANEKLFF
TRBJ1-1,-,-,TRBV5-6,TGTGCCAGCAGCCCCCGGTGGGCGACTGAAGCTTTCTTT,CASSPRWATEAFF
TRBJ1-2,-,-,TRBV9,TGTGCCAGCAGCGTCACTCGATCCCCTAACTATGGCTACACCTTC,CASSVTRSPNYGYTF
TRBJ2-5,-,-,TRBV2,TGTGCCAGCAGTGTTCCCAGGGGACTTCGGGAGACCCAGTACTTC,CASSVPRGLRETQYF
TRBJ2-5,TRBD1,-,TRBV6-5,TGTGCCAGCAGTTACGCCCGGACAGGAGCAGAGACCCAGTACTTC,CASSYARTGAETQYF
TRBJ2-7,-,-,TRBV12-3/TRBV12-4,TGTGCCAGCAGTCCAATCAGGACTACCCCGAACGAGCAGTACTTC,CASSPIRTTPNEQYF
TRBJ2-5,TRBD1,-,TRBV24-1,TGTGCCACCAGTGACCCGGGACAGGGGACGGAGACCCAGTACTTC,CATSDPGQGTETQYF
TRBJ1-2,-,few,TRBV5-1,TGCGCCAGCACGGCCCAGGGGAATGGCTACACCTTC,CASTAQGNGYTF
TRBJ2-1,-,-,TRBV15,TGTGCCACCAGCCTACAGGGAGGCCATGAGCAGTTCTTC,CATSLQGGHEQFF